Listed below are T cell receptor beta chains from one sample, sequenced in a study of OX40 agonist ivuxolimab in advanced cancers. Sequencing used immunoSEQ multiplex PCR; TCRdb keeps in-frame clones, though not all of them. The table includes roughly 60,000 clones, about 90% detected once. Material: CD4+ or CD8+ T cells sorted from blood, obtained in a trial of the OX40 agonist ivuxolimab. These receptors all come from an adult with an advanced solid tumor such as melanoma, head and neck, liver or kidney cancer. The CDR3 runs from the conserved cysteine through the conserved F or W. A D gene is named only where the DNA matches it firmly. Size is stated for part of the rows, as once, few or many counts, or as a class when the clone is expanded.

j_gene	abundance	d_gene	v_gene	CDR3aa	CDR3nt
TRBJ2-2	NA	TRBD2	TRBV6-1	CASSVGAGANTGELFF	TGTGCCAGCAGTGTAGGCGCGGGAGCGAACACCGGGGAGCTGTTTTTT
TRBJ1-3	NA	NA	TRBV6-1	CASSDSVLRNTIYF	TGTGCCAGCAGTGACAGTGTATTGCGGAACACCATATATTTT
TRBJ2-1	NA	NA	TRBV9	CASSVASLGYNEQFF	TGTGCCAGCAGCGTAGCTAGTCTAGGGTACAATGAGCAGTTCTTC
TRBJ2-7	NA	TRBD2	TRBV7-2	CASSSQRGQIYEQYF	TGTGCCAGCAGCTCTCAGCGGGGGCAAATCTACGAGCAGTACTTC
TRBJ2-2	once	NA	TRBV6-5	CASSYWAGELFF	TGTGCCAGCAGTTACTGGGCCGGGGAGCTGTTTTTT
TRBJ2-7	NA	NA	TRBV6-5	CASSPGRYEQYF	TGTGCCAGCAGCCCCGGGCGATACGAGCAGTACTTC
TRBJ1-6	once	NA	TRBV6-5	CASSPQGLNSPLHF	TGTGCCAGCAGCCCGCAGGGTTTAAATTCACCCCTCCACTTT
TRBJ2-7	NA	TRBD2	TRBV5-5	CASSFGGTSGSYEQYF	TGTGCCAGCAGCTTTGGAGGGACTAGCGGGAGCTACGAGCAGTACTTC
TRBJ2-2	NA	NA	TRBV18	CASSPDTGELFF	TGTGCCAGCTCACCAGACACCGGGGAGCTGTTTTTT
TRBJ1-4	NA	TRBD1	TRBV28	CASSSPGQGREKLFF	TGTGCCAGCAGTTCTCCGGGACAGGGAAGAGAAAAACTGTTTTTT
TRBJ2-7	NA	NA	TRBV28	CASIRGSPYEQYF	TGTGCCAGCATTAGGGGGAGCCCCTACGAGCAGTACTTC
TRBJ1-4	NA	NA	TRBV2	CASGPVGGDEKLFF	TGTGCCAGCGGTCCTGTAGGGGGTGATGAAAAACTGTTTTTT
TRBJ2-3	NA	NA	TRBV11-3	CASSISTDTQYF	TGTGCCAGCAGCATTAGCACAGATACGCAGTATTTT
TRBJ2-4	NA	NA	TRBV15	CATSRDGKNIQYF	TGTGCCACCAGCAGAGACGGGAAAAACATTCAGTACTTC
TRBJ1-2	once	NA	TRBV28	CASSSTGTRGGYTF	TGTGCCAGCAGTTCCACCGGGACACGGGGTGGCTACACCTTC
TRBJ1-1	NA	TRBD1	TRBV6-5	CASSYSRTGNTEAFF	TGTGCCAGCAGTTACTCGCGGACAGGGAACACTGAAGCTTTCTTT
TRBJ2-3	NA	NA	TRBV2	CASIRLARTDTQYF	TGTGCCAGCATACGCCTAGCCCGGACAGATACGCAGTATTTT
TRBJ2-5	NA	TRBD2	TRBV11-2	CASSRNGLARETQYF	TGTGCCAGCAGCCGAAATGGACTAGCGAGGGAGACCCAGTACTTC
TRBJ2-3	NA	NA	TRBV29-1	CSVSRDSDTQYF	TGCAGCGTTTCCCGGGATTCGGATACGCAGTATTTT
TRBJ2-2	NA	NA	TRBV19	CASSAGPNTGELFF	TGTGCCAGTAGCGCGGGACCAAACACCGGGGAGCTGTTTTTT
TRBJ2-1	NA	TRBD2	TRBV11-3	CASSLSGRAINEQFF	TGTGCCAGCAGCTTATCCGGGAGGGCCATCAATGAGCAGTTCTTC
TRBJ2-1	NA	TRBD2	TRBV27	CASSSYPMAGRDEQFF	TGTGCCAGCAGTTCCTACCCCATGGCGGGGAGGGATGAGCAGTTCTTC
TRBJ1-2	NA	NA	TRBV19	CASSFRTSYGYTF	TGTGCCAGTAGTTTCAGGACCAGCTATGGCTACACCTTC
TRBJ2-2	NA	NA	TRBV5-6	CASSLGRGPANTGELFF	TGTGCCAGCAGCTTAGGCAGGGGACCAGCGAACACCGGGGAGCTGTTTTTT
TRBJ1-2	NA	NA	TRBV6-5	CASNSPTGYGYTF	TGTGCCAGCAATTCCCCGACAGGCTATGGCTACACCTTC
TRBJ2-4	NA	NA	TRBV11-3	CASSLGFIAKNIQYF	TGTGCCAGCAGCTTAGGGTTCATAGCCAAAAACATTCAGTACTTC
TRBJ1-4	NA	TRBD1	TRBV5-6	CASKKWGQTIEKLFF	TGTGCCAGCAAGAAGTGGGGACAGACAATTGAAAAACTGTTTTTT
TRBJ1-2	few	TRBD1	TRBV6-6	CASSFQWDSNYGYTF	TGTGCCAGCAGTTTCCAATGGGACAGTAACTATGGCTACACCTTC
TRBJ1-2	NA	NA	TRBV19	CASGLGSGYTF	TGTGCCAGTGGTCTAGGGAGTGGCTACACCTTC
TRBJ2-7	NA	TRBD2	TRBV28	CASSLYRTSKYEQYF	TGTGCCAGCAGTTTATACCGGACTAGCAAGTACGAGCAGTACTTC
TRBJ2-7	NA	NA	TRBV18	CASSPGASTYEQYF	TGTGCCAGCTCACCAGGGGCCAGTACTTACGAGCAGTACTTC
TRBJ2-7	NA	TRBD2	TRBV6-5	CASSGTSGRNYEQYF	TGTGCCAGCAGCGGGACTAGCGGACGGAACTACGAGCAGTACTTC
TRBJ1-4	once	NA	TRBV5-4	CASSFEPDQRNEKLFF	TGTGCCAGCAGCTTCGAACCTGACCAGAGAAATGAAAAACTGTTTTTT
TRBJ2-1	NA	NA	TRBV21-1	CASSHLGSGIYNEQFF	TGTGCCAGCAGCCATCTAGGTAGCGGGATTTACAATGAGCAGTTCTTC
TRBJ1-5	once	NA	TRBV30	CAWSAEGNQPQHF	TGTGCCTGGAGTGCGGAGGGGAATCAGCCCCAGCATTTT
TRBJ2-1	NA	NA	TRBV7-2	CASSPQSRGARSEQFF	TGTGCCAGCAGCCCTCAGAGTCGCGGGGCGCGTAGTGAGCAGTTCTTC
TRBJ2-7	NA	NA	TRBV28	CASSRTAYEQYF	TGTGCCAGCAGTAGGACAGCTTACGAGCAGTACTTC
TRBJ2-5	NA	NA	TRBV28	CASSPQAGARETQYF	TGTGCCAGCAGTCCCCAGGCGGGGGCGCGTGAGACCCAGTACTTC
TRBJ1-1	NA	NA	TRBV10-3	CAISDGRAAFF	TGTGCCATCAGTGACGGAAGGGCGGCTTTCTTT
TRBJ2-5	NA	TRBD2	TRBV19	CASSNGRTQETQYF	TGTGCCAGTAGTAACGGGAGGACCCAAGAGACCCAGTACTTC
TRBJ2-3	NA	NA	TRBV4-2	CASSRSTRTDTQYF	TGTGCCAGCAGCCGATCAACGCGCACAGATACGCAGTATTTT
TRBJ2-3	NA	NA	TRBV20-1	CSASDADTQYF	TGCAGTGCGAGTGATGCAGATACGCAGTATTTT
TRBJ2-1	NA	NA	TRBV11-3	CASRTKTGSSYNEQFF	TGTGCCAGCAGAACGAAGACTGGGAGCTCCTACAATGAGCAGTTCTTC
TRBJ1-5	NA	TRBD1	TRBV6-5	CASSLSGGDQPQHF	TGTGCCAGCAGTTTATCAGGGGGCGATCAGCCCCAGCATTTT
TRBJ1-1	NA	NA	TRBV25-1	CASSESLGVNTEAFF	TGTGCCAGCAGTGAATCTTTAGGGGTGAACACTGAAGCTTTCTTT
TRBJ2-3	NA	TRBD2	TRBV2	CASRSGRQTDTQYF	TGTGCCAGCCGTAGCGGGAGGCAGACAGATACGCAGTATTTT
TRBJ2-5	NA	NA	TRBV7-9	CASSLVAVEGGTQYF	TGTGCCAGCAGCTTAGTTGCGGTCGAAGGGGGGACCCAGTACTTC
TRBJ2-3	NA	NA	TRBV9	CASSVRTSTDTQYF	TGTGCCAGCAGCGTACGGACTAGCACAGATACGCAGTATTTT
TRBJ1-2	once	NA	TRBV7-9	CASSLDVFGGYTF	TGTGCCAGCAGCTTAGATGTATTTGGCGGCTACACCTTC
TRBJ2-2	NA	NA	TRBV9	CASSVGQKNTGELFF	TGTGCCAGCAGCGTAGGCCAGAAGAACACCGGGGAGCTGTTTTTT
TRBJ2-3	NA	TRBD2	TRBV9	CASSVLSGRGTDTQYF	TGTGCCAGCAGCGTCCTTAGCGGGAGAGGGACAGATACGCAGTATTTT